These T cell receptor beta chains were read from a single sample in a study of cytomegalovirus exposure and HLA in healthy donors. Only in-frame clones appear in the TCRdb table, and some are missing; sequencing was by immunoSEQ multiplex PCR. Among under 200,000 clones, 60% to 85% were seen once, and the ten largest hold under 1.5%. The specimen sequenced was PBMCs. Receptors were obtained from a young woman in good health and CMV-seronegative. CDR3s include the opening cysteine and the closing phenylalanine or tryptophan. The order of the fields is V gene, J gene, clone size, D gene, CDR3 DNA, CDR3 protein. D genes are given only for firm matches. Clone size appears in some rows only: once, few, many, or a class for an expanded clone.

>TRBV5-1|TRBJ2-7|.|TRBD2
TGCGCCAGCAGCTTGGCCCCTCCAGCGGGGGTCTCCTACGAGCAGTACTTC
CASSLAPPAGVSYEQYF
>TRBV7-9|TRBJ2-7|.|TRBD1
TGTGCCAGCAGCTCAAACCGGGACAGGGGATCCTACGAGCAGTACTTC
CASSSNRDRGSYEQYF
>TRBV15|TRBJ1-3|.|.
TGTGCCACCAGCCGAGTGGTGGGAGAAGGAGACACCATATATTTT
CATSRVVGEGDTIYF
>TRBV9|TRBJ2-1|.|TRBD2
TGTGCCAGCAGCGTAGGGCCGGGGGGACGGGGGGATCGTGGGAATGAGCAGTTCTTC
CASSVGPGGRGDRGNEQFF
>TRBV5-6|TRBJ1-1|.|.
TGTGCCAGCAGCTTGTTCGGACAGAGGGACACTGAAGCTTTCTTT
CASSLFGQRDTEAFF
>TRBV11-2|TRBJ2-1|.|.
TGTGCCAGCAGGGCAGGCTCGGGGGACTACAATGAGCAGTTCTTC
CASRAGSGDYNEQFF
>TRBV7-2|TRBJ1-1|.|TRBD1
TGTGCCAGCAGCGAGGGACAGGCAAAGAACACTGAAGCTTTCTTT
CASSEGQAKNTEAFF
>TRBV27|TRBJ2-1|.|TRBD2
TGTGCCAGCAGTTTATATGGACTAGCGGGGGGCAATGAGCAGTTCTTC
CASSLYGLAGGNEQFF
>TRBV2|TRBJ1-4|few|TRBD1
TGTGCCAGCAGTGAAGCAGGGGACAGGGGATATGAAAAACTGTTTTTT
CASSEAGDRGYEKLFF
>TRBV28|TRBJ2-1|few|.
TGTGCCAGCAGTCCCGCCGGCTACAATGAGCAGTTCTTC
CASSPAGYNEQFF
>TRBV30|TRBJ1-5|.|TRBD1
TGTGCCTGGAAGGGGGCTCGGGATCAGCCCCAGCATTTT
CAWKGARDQPQHF
>TRBV4-1|TRBJ2-1|.|TRBD2
TGCGCCAGCAGGAGCGGGGGGGCGACCGGTGAGCAGTTCTTC
CASRSGGATGEQFF
>TRBV2|TRBJ2-4|.|.
TGTGCCAGCAGTGACGGGATGTCGATTCAGTACTTC
CASSDGMSIQYF
>TRBV11-2|TRBJ2-3|.|TRBD2
TGTGCCAGCTCTAGCGGGGGAAGCACAGATACGCAGTATTTT
CASSSGGSTDTQYF
>TRBV2|TRBJ2-7|.|.
TGTGCCAGCTCAGCGGTCTACTACGAGCAGTACTTC
CASSAVYYEQYF
>TRBV18|TRBJ1-2|once|.
TGTGCCAGCTCACAAAACTCGGACAGCGGGAGTGGCTACACCTTC
CASSQNSDSGSGYTF
>TRBV5-6|TRBJ2-7|.|.
TGTGCCAGCAGCTTGAGCCGGGGGGCAGGGGACGAGCAGTACTTC
CASSLSRGAGDEQYF
>TRBV28|TRBJ1-5|.|TRBD1
TGTGCCAGCAGAGGGGGCCGGGAGGGGCAGCCCCAGCATTTT
CASRGGREGQPQHF
>TRBV10-2|TRBJ1-1|.|.
TGCGCCAGCGGCCGGGACACCTCTGAAGCTTTCTTT
CASGRDTSEAFF
>TRBV19|TRBJ1-2|.|.
TGTGCCAGTAGTGCGGCTAACTATGGCTACACCTTC
CASSAANYGYTF
>TRBV7-6|TRBJ2-7|.|.
TGTGCCAGCAGCTCGGAGACCGGATCCGAGCAGTACTTC
CASSSETGSEQYF
>TRBV6-1|TRBJ1-5|.|.
TGTGCCAGCAGTGAAAACAGGGATAGCAATCAGCCCCAGCATTTT
CASSENRDSNQPQHF
>TRBV25-1|TRBJ1-2|.|.
TGTGCCAGCAGTGAGCAGGGCTATGGCTACACCTTC
CASSEQGYGYTF
>TRBV18|TRBJ1-1|.|.
TGTGCCAGCTCACCAAGCGCCGAGAGTGAAGCTTTCTTT
CASSPSAESEAFF
>TRBV5-1|TRBJ1-1|.|TRBD1
TGCGCCAGCAGCCGGAGGACAGGGTTCGGGAACACTGAAGCTTTCTTT
CASSRRTGFGNTEAFF
>TRBV5-6|TRBJ2-7|few|TRBD1
TGTGCCAGCAGCCGGGACAGGTTGGGGCCGGGGCAGTACTTC
CASSRDRLGPGQYF
>TRBV7-9|TRBJ2-2|.|TRBD1
TGTGCCAGCAGCTTCGACAGGGGACGGGAGACCGGGGAGCTGTTTTTT
CASSFDRGRETGELFF
>TRBV29-1|TRBJ2-5|.|TRBD2
TGCAGCGTAGCCGTTAGCGGGGGGGCCTTGAAGACCCAGTACTTC
CSVAVSGGALKTQYF
>TRBV5-1|TRBJ2-3|.|.
TGCGCCAGCAGTTCCTATGGACTCGCCGGCACAGATACGCAGTATTTT
CASSSYGLAGTDTQYF
>TRBV29-1|TRBJ2-2|.|.
TGCAGCGTAGGGGACACCGGGGAGCTGTTTTTT
CSVGDTGELFF
>TRBV30|TRBJ1-1|.|.
TGTGCCTGGAGTACCATACGACAGACGAACACTGAAGCTTTCTTT
CAWSTIRQTNTEAFF
>TRBV9|TRBJ1-1|.|.
TGTGCCAGCAGCTTTACACCTAACACTGAAGCTTTCTTT
CASSFTPNTEAFF
>TRBV28|TRBJ2-1|.|.
TGTGCCAGCAGTTTTCATGTCCAGGGTGGTGGGTTGCTCTTC
CASSFHVQGGGLLF
>TRBV7-2|TRBJ1-2|.|.
TGTGCCAGCAGCTTAGAAAGGGGAAGGGACTATGGCTACACCTTC
CASSLERGRDYGYTF
>TRBV11-2|TRBJ2-7|.|.
TGTGCCAGCAGCTTAGGGCAGGGTGACTACGAGCAGTACTTC
CASSLGQGDYEQYF
>TRBV5-6|TRBJ2-5|once|.
TGTGCCAGCAGCTCGCTAAAAGAGACCCAGTACTTC
CASSSLKETQYF
>TRBV6-1|TRBJ2-7|.|.
TGTGCCAGCAGACCACAAAACAGGGCCTACGAGCAGTACTTC
CASRPQNRAYEQYF
>TRBV5-1|TRBJ1-1|few|.
TGCGCCAGCAGCTTTGGGGGGTATGGTGAAGCTTTCTTT
CASSFGGYGEAFF
>TRBV6-1|TRBJ2-4|once|.
TGTGCCAGCAGTGAAGCGTTGTGGAGCCAGGGCCCGGTGAACATTCAGTACTTC
CASSEALWSQGPVNIQYF
>TRBV29-1|TRBJ1-1|.|.
TGCAGCGATAGCCAGGGCAGGAACACTGAAGCTTTCTTT
CSDSQGRNTEAFF
>TRBV6-1|TRBJ1-2|.|.
TGTGCCAGCAGTGAACGCCGGGGGTCAGGGGGCTACACCTTC
CASSERRGSGGYTF